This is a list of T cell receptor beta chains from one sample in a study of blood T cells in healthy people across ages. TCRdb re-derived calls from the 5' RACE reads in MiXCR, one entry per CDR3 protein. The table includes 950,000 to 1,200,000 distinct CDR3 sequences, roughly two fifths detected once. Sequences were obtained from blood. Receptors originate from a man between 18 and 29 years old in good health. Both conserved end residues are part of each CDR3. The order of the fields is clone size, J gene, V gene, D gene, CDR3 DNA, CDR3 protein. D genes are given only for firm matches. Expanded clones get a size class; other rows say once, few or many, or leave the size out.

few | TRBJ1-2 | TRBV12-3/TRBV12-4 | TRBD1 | TGTGCCAGCAGACTTACAGGGGTCTATGGCTACACCTTC | CASRLTGVYGYTF
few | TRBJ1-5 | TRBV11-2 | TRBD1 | TGTGCCAGCAGCTTATTGGACAGGGGGCAAGGGGGCAATCAGCCCCAGCATTTT | CASSLLDRGQGGNQPQHF
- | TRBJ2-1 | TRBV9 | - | TGTGCCAGCAGCCTATCTCCTATCGACGGTTACAATGAGCAGTTCTTC | CASSLSPIDGYNEQFF
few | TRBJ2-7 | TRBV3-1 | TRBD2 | TGTGCCAGCAGCCAAGATATTGGACGGCTAGCGGGATTCTACGAGCAGTACTTC | CASSQDIGRLAGFYEQYF
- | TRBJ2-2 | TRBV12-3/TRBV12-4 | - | TGTGCCAGCAGCCTGGACGGAGAAGGGGAGCTGTTTTTT | CASSLDGEGELFF
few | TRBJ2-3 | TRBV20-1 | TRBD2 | TGCAGTGCGACTCCGGGACTAGCATCAGATACGCAGTATTTT | CSATPGLASDTQYF
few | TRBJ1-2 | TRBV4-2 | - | TGTGCCAGCAGCCGGATAGAAATCTATGGCTACACCTTC | CASSRIEIYGYTF
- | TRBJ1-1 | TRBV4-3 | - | TGCGCCAGCAGACAAGATACCCTTCCCACTGAAGCTTTCTTT | CASRQDTLPTEAFF
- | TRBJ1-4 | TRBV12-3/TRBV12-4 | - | TGTGCCAGCAGCATAGGGGGGGCTGATGAAAAACTGTTTTTT | CASSIGGADEKLFF
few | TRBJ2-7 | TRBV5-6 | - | TGTGCCAGCAGCTTGGCCGGGACGGGCTACAATGAGCAGTACTTC | CASSLAGTGYNEQYF
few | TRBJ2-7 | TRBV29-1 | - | TGCAGCGTTGAAGCGGCAGGGAGATACGAGCAGTACTTC | CSVEAAGRYEQYF
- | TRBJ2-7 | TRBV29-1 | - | TGCAGCGTTGAAGATCCTGGGTACGAGCAGTACTTC | CSVEDPGYEQYF
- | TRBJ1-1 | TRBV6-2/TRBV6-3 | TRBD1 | TGTGCCAGCAGTAAGGCCGGACAGGGGAGCACTGAAGCTTTCTTT | CASSKAGQGSTEAFF
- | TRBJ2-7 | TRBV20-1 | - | TGCAGTGCCAAAACGACAGTGAGCTCCTACGAGCAGTACTTC | CSAKTTVSSYEQYF
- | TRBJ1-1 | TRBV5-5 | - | TGTGCCAGCAACCGACAGGACACTGAAGCTTTCTTT | CASNRQDTEAFF